The 27 T cell receptor beta chains listed next were all sequenced from one sample in a study of blood T cell repertoires in COVID-19. Using immunoSEQ multiplex PCR, the repertoire was profiled, and TCRdb retains in-frame clones only, with some absent. The sample lists about 100,000 clones, over 80% occurring once. Sequencing used peripheral blood. The source is a man aged 50-59 years with active or convalescent COVID-19.

The chain joins TRBV19 to TRBJ2-2, with 8 bases identical to TRBD1. The CDR3 has 15 amino acids. CDR1 LNHDA and CDR2 SQIVND come from the germline V gene (reference sequence). V dropped 7 bases and J dropped 7; count of bases not matched to a gene: 11. CDR3 sequence (DNA): TGTGCCAGTATTGGCGGACAGGGCTTATTCGGGGAGCTGTTTTTT. Residues: CASIGGQGLFGELFF. The full variable domain, its missing parts supplied by reference TRBV19 and TRBJ2-2, is DGGITQSPKYLFRKEGQNVTLSCEQNLNHDAMYWYRQDPGQGLRLIYYSQIVNDFQKGDIAEGYSVSREKKESFPLTVTSAQKNPTAFYLCASIGGQGLFGELFFGEGSRLTVL.

The rearrangement uses TRBV7-2 and TRBJ2-7; 10 positions agree with TRBD1. Per the germline V gene, CDR1 is SGHTA and CDR2 is FQGNSA. The CDR3 consists of 15 residues. The V gene end was trimmed by 1 base and the J gene end by 3 bases; junction bases not matched to a gene: 3. CDR3 sequence (DNA): TGTGCCAGCAGCTTAGGGGGACAGGGGAGCTACGAGCAGTACTTC. It codes for CASSLGGQGSYEQYF. The variable domain in full, completed from reference TRBV7-2 and TRBJ2-7, reads GAGVSQSPSNKVTEKGKDVELRCDPISGHTALYWYRQSLGQGLEFLIYFQGNSAPDKSGLPSDRFSAERTGGSVSTLTIQRTQQEDSAVYLCASSLGGQGSYEQYFGPGTRLTVT.

The genes are TRBV5-1 and TRBJ1-1; 7 bases map to TRBD1. CDR1 is SGHRS, CDR2 YFSETQ, per germline. The CDR3 is 17 amino acids. Losses at the gene ends were 2 bases for V and 5 bases for J; bases not matched to a gene: 15. As DNA, the CDR3 is TGCGCCAGCAGCTTCAGATTAAAGGGTCAGGGGGAAACTGAAGCTTTCTTT. This gives the protein CASSFRLKGQGETEAFF.

The chain has TRBV24-1 and TRBJ2-2; 7 positions match TRBD1. CDR3 size: 17 residues. The germline V gene has CDR1 KGHDR and CDR2 SFDVKD. J lost 1 base, V lost 3 bases, and 7 bases had no gene match. CDR3 loop: CATSDPSRGLNTGELFF. The CDR3 DNA reads as TGTGCCACCAGTGATCCTAGTAGGGGGCTGAACACCGGGGAGCTGTTTTTT.

This chain joins TRBV5-5 and TRBJ1-3, with 10 positions matching TRBD1. After removal of 3 bases from V and 3 bases from J, the junction contained 6 bases not matched to a gene. CDR3 length: 16 residues. CDR1 is SGHKS and CDR2 is YYEKEE in the germline V gene (reference sequence). The CDR3 reads CASSSGDRGVGNTIYF. CDR3 nucleotide sequence: TGTGCCAGCAGCTCAGGGGACAGGGGCGTTGGAAACACCATATATTTT.

Only one count was recorded for this clone. V is TRBV9 and J is TRBJ1-4, with a weak D call TRBD1 (6 bases). Looked up from germline, CDR1 is SGDLS and CDR2 is YYNGEE. With 3 bases removed from V and 4 bases from J, the gap between germline ends came to 16 bases. This CDR3 comprises 16 residues. The CDR3 loop reads CASSAGETGSNEKLFF. CDR3 bases: TGTGCCAGCAGCGCTGGGGAAACAGGGAGTAATGAAAAACTGTTTTTT.

The chain uses TRBV2 and TRBJ2-2; 16 bases are a match to TRBD2. With 6 bases clipped from V and 5 bases from J, the junction kept 3 bases outside the gene matches. The CDR3 is 16 residues long. Germline assignment: CDR1 SNHLY and CDR2 FYNNEI. Here the CDR3 DNA reads TGTGCCAGCAGGCCGGGACTAGCGGGAGGGACCGGGGAGCTGTTTTTT. Protein: CASRPGLAGGTGELFF.

The gene calls are TRBV28 and TRBJ1-2; 8 nucleotides agree with TRBD1. CDR1 is MDHEN and CDR2 is SYDVKM in the germline V gene. This CDR3 is built from 14 residues. V lost 6 bases, J lost 8 bases, and 11 bases stayed unmatched. The CDR3 is CASSPGDRTRGYTF. CDR3 DNA sequence: TGTGCCAGCAGCCCCGGGGACAGGACGCGAGGCTACACCTTC.

This clone was observed a single time. The rearrangement links TRBV7-9 to TRBJ2-2; maybe TRBD2 (5 bases). From germline, CDR1 is SEHNR and CDR2 FQNEAQ (reference sequence). The length of the CDR3 is 15 residues. Trimming took off 1 base at V and 4 bases at J, with 10 bases between the two ends. As DNA, the CDR3 is TGTGCCAGCAGCTTAGTGGAGGTCGGCACCGGGGAGCTGTTTTTT. Amino acid sequence: CASSLVEVGTGELFF.

A single count supports this clone. The chain has TRBV5-1 and TRBJ2-3; 14 nucleotides align to TRBD2. Trimming removed 3 bases from V and 3 bases from J; junction bases left unmatched: 6. The CDR3 is 17 residues long. CDR1 SGHRS and CDR2 YFSETQ come from the germline V gene. CDR3 residues: CASSSWTSGRRTDTQYF. The CDR3 bases are TGCGCCAGCAGCTCCTGGACTAGCGGGAGGAGAACAGATACGCAGTATTTT. The variable domain in full, with the rest retrieved from reference TRBV5-1 and TRBJ2-3, is KAGVTQTPRYLIKTRGQQVTLSCSPISGHRSVSWYQQTPGQGLQFLFEYFSETQRNKGNFPGRFSGRQFSNSRSEMNVSTLELGDSALYLCASSSWTSGRRTDTQYFGPGTRLTVL.

The chain carries TRBV19 and TRBJ1-1, with a tentative D call TRBD1 (6 bases). The germline V gene has CDR1 LNHDA and CDR2 SQIVND (reference sequence). Trimming removed 0 bases from V and 3 bases from J, with 14 bases in between. The CDR3 length is 16 residues. The CDR3: CASSIEGRGYDTEAFF. CDR3 DNA sequence: TGTGCCAGTAGTATAGAGGGCAGGGGTTATGACACTGAAGCTTTCTTT.

This rearrangement joins TRBV6-6 to TRBJ1-2; a possible D gene is TRBD1 (5 bases). Trimming removed 2 bases from V and 8 bases from J, with 15 bases in between. The CDR3 is 14 residues long. From germline, CDR1 is MNHNY and CDR2 SVGAGI (reference sequence). The CDR3 loop reads CASSYPGGGLGYTF. The CDR3 DNA reads as TGTGCCAGCAGTTACCCTGGGGGGGGTCTGGGCTACACCTTC.

This clone was seen a single time. The chain combines TRBV9 with TRBJ2-5; TRBD2 matches at 9 bases. V was pared by 3 bases and J by 5 bases, with 17 bases of the junction left unmatched. CDR1 is SGDLS, CDR2 YYNGEE, per germline. The CDR3 runs to 18 residues. CDR3 in amino acids: CASSAHFPEAGGVETQYF. The CDR3 DNA sequence: TGTGCCAGCAGCGCCCACTTCCCAGAAGCGGGAGGAGTTGAGACCCAGTACTTC.

The chain carries TRBV24-1 and TRBJ1-1; possible D gene TRBD1, 5 bases. Trimming shortened V by 2 bases and J by 1 base, and 10 bases separated the two germline ends. CDR1 and CDR2 (germline): KGHDR, SFDVKD. The CDR3 contains 15 residues. CDR3: CATSDSTQGNTEAFF. The CDR3 bases are TGTGCCACCAGTGATTCAACCCAGGGGAACACTGAAGCTTTCTTT.

The chain carries TRBV5-1 and TRBJ1-5, with TRBD1 as a possible D gene (5 bases). Trimming removed 4 bases from V and 0 bases from J, with 23 bases in between. Germline CDR1 reads SGHRS; CDR2 reads YFSETQ. The CDR3 spans 19 residues. The CDR3 DNA sequence: TGCGCCAGCAGCGTCAGTGGCGGGGCGGATTACTATAGCAATCAGCCCCAGCATTTT. It encodes CASSVSGGADYYSNQPQHF.

The chain combines TRBV10-2 with TRBJ1-5; 7 positions agree with TRBD1. Per germline, CDR1 WSHSY and CDR2 SAAADI. This CDR3 is built from 13 residues. The trim removed 6 bases at V and 8 bases at J, leaving 7 bases unmatched. The CDR3 loop reads CASSPQGRKPQHF. CDR3 nucleotide sequence: TGCGCCAGCAGCCCACAGGGGCGGAAGCCCCAGCATTTT.

The chain has TRBV15 and TRBJ2-7; 10 bases map to TRBD2. CDR1 LNHNV and CDR2 YYDKDF come from the germline V gene (reference sequence). The V gene end was trimmed by 3 bases and the J gene end by 2 bases; junction bases not matched to a gene: 4. The CDR3 is 15 residues long. CDR3 residues: CATSRVLAGAYEQYF. The CDR3, as DNA: TGTGCCACCAGCAGGGTCCTAGCGGGGGCCTACGAGCAGTACTTC.

J is TRBJ2-3 and V is TRBV9; maybe TRBD2 (5 bases). V lost 4 bases to trimming and J lost 2 bases, with 17 bases between them. In germline, CDR1 is SGDLS, CDR2 YYNGEE. This CDR3 has 16 residues. Here the CDR3 DNA reads TGTGCCAGCAGCCCGAGAGGCGGGCAGCTCACAGATACGCAGTATTTT. Its translation: CASSPRGGQLTDTQYF.

This clone was found once. The rearrangement uses TRBV5-8 and TRBJ2-5, with D possibly TRBD1 on 5 matching bases. V gave up 1 base and J gave up 2 bases, with 9 bases separating them. CDR3 length equals 14 residues. Per germline, CDR1 SGHTS and CDR2 YDEGEE. The CDR3 protein is CASSLFRTQETQYF. CDR3 bases: TGTGCCAGCAGCTTGTTCCGGACACAAGAGACCCAGTACTTC.

V is TRBV21-1 and J is TRBJ1-5; TRBD1, as called in the table, went unchecked against the DNA. TRBV21-1 counts as a pseudogene. This CDR3 has 16 amino acids. CDR3 coding DNA: TGTGCCAGCAGCAAACGAGGACAGGGGAGCAATCAGCCCCAGCATTTT. This encodes CASSKRGQGSNQPQHF.

This chain uses TRBV19 with TRBJ1-1, with 8 nucleotides matching TRBD1. The CDR3 has 11 amino acids. Trimming cost V 4 bases and J 10 bases; bases outside gene matches: 2. CDR1 LNHDA and CDR2 SQIVND come from the germline V gene (reference sequence). The CDR3 DNA reads as TGTGCCAGTAGTACCAGGGGGCGAGCTTTCTTT. This gives the protein CASSTRGRAFF.

The genes are TRBV6-5 and TRBJ1-3; D not resolved. The length of the CDR3 is 14 residues. The ends were cut back, 8 bases at V and 0 bases at J, with 11 bases in the middle. CDR1 and CDR2 (germline): MNHEY, SVGAGI. CDR3 DNA sequence: TGTGCCAGCGGGGAGAGATCCTCTGGAAACACCATATATTTT. Translated, it gives CASGERSSGNTIYF.

V usage is TRBV11-3 and J usage is TRBJ2-1; D not certain. The CDR3 totals 13 residues. V lost 5 bases and J 9 bases, leaving 14 bases between the germline ends. The germline V gene has CDR1 SGHNT and CDR2 YENEEA. The CDR3 region is CASSPYTGGEQFF. Written as DNA, the CDR3 is TGTGCCAGCAGCCCATATACGGGTGGTGAGCAGTTCTTC.

The chain carries TRBV27 and TRBJ2-7; 9 nucleotides agree with TRBD2. Unmatched junction bases numbered 5, after V lost 7 bases and J lost 4 bases. This CDR3 comprises 13 residues. Germline V gene sequence: CDR1 MNHEY, CDR2 SMNVEV (reference sequence). The CDR3 spells CASKTAGGYEQYF. The CDR3 DNA sequence: TGTGCCAGCAAAACAGCGGGGGGTTACGAGCAGTACTTC.

This clone occurred a few times. V is TRBV5-1 and J is TRBJ1-1, with D unresolved. Per germline, CDR1 SGHRS and CDR2 YFSETQ. The CDR3 runs 12 residues. V dropped 7 bases and J dropped 5 bases, with 12 bases sitting between them. The CDR3, as DNA: TGCGCCAGCGCGGACTTTGGTACTGAAGCTTTCTTT. Amino acid sequence: CASADFGTEAFF.

J is TRBJ1-2 and V is TRBV5-1; 9 nucleotides align to TRBD1. CDR3 length equals 16 residues. Looked up from germline, CDR1 is SGHRS and CDR2 is YFSETQ. V shed 3 bases, J shed 7 bases, and the junction held 13 bases outside the gene matches. DNA of the CDR3: TGCGCCAGCAGCTACGGATCTACAGGGGGCCCAGCTGGCTACACCTTC. Its translation: CASSYGSTGGPAGYTF.

The J gene is TRBJ1-1, the V gene TRBV12-3 or TRBV12-4; D call uncertain. V was clipped by 6 bases and J by 7 bases, with 12 bases between them. The CDR3 sequence is 12 residues long. The CDR3: CASRTRHLEAFF. The CDR3, as DNA: TGTGCCAGCAGGACAAGACACCTTGAAGCTTTCTTT.